The 26 T cell receptor beta chains below come from one sample, sequenced in a study of shared clonotypes between healthy human individuals. CD45RO-negative, CCR7-positively selected cells formed the naive CD8 fraction, excluding terminally differentiated effector memory CD45RA+ cells. Clones were read by immunoSEQ multiplex PCR, and TCRdb kept only the in-frame ones, dropping some. The sample consists of about 2 million clones, about 95% of them appearing once. Sequenced: naive CD8+ T cells sorted from blood. These receptors all come from a man aged 18 to 35 in good health.

The V and J genes are TRBV30 and TRBJ1-2; perhaps TRBD1 as D (5 bases). Germline loops: CDR1 GTSNPN, CDR2 SVGIG (reference sequence). This CDR3 comprises 11 residues. The CDR3 DNA is TGTGCTATGGACACCAGCTATGGCTACACCTTC. Protein: CAMDTSYGYTF.

This clone was recorded a few times. The chain uses TRBV29-1 and TRBJ2-7, with a tentative D call TRBD2 (5 bases). CDR1 and CDR2 (germline): SQVTM, ANQGSEA. The CDR3 contains 13 residues. Trimming pared 3 bases from V and 4 bases from J, leaving 13 bases between. The CDR3 sequence: CSVEEAVSYEQYF. The CDR3 DNA is TGCAGCGTTGAGGAGGCGGTTTCGTACGAGCAGTACTTC.

The rearrangement joins TRBV7-9 to TRBJ2-5, with 14 positions matching TRBD2. V was clipped by 0 bases and J by 3 bases; unmatched bases: 3. Germline V gene lookup returns CDR1 SEHNR and CDR2 FQNEAQ (reference sequence). This CDR3 has 17 amino acids. The CDR3 loop is CASSLAPGLAGEETQYF. The CDR3 DNA reads as TGTGCCAGCAGCTTAGCGCCGGGACTAGCGGGGGAAGAGACCCAGTACTTC.

The CDR3 loop is CASSEVRESYEQYF. The CDR3 coding sequence is TGTGCCAGCAGTGAAGTCAGGGAGTCCTACGAGCAGTACTTC. This rearrangement joins TRBV6-1 to TRBJ2-7; D may be TRBD1 or TRBD2 (5 bases each). CDR3 length: 14 residues. The V end lost 1 base, the J end lost 1 base, and 8 bases lay between the germline ends. Germline values: CDR1 MNHNS, CDR2 SASEGT.

This clone was seen more than once but under ten times. The chain links TRBV30 to TRBJ1-1; 8 nucleotides agree with TRBD1. The CDR3 extends over 15 amino acids. Germline V gene data show CDR1 as GTSNPN and CDR2 as SVGIG (reference sequence). V shed 5 bases, J shed 0 bases, and the junction held 8 bases outside the gene matches. This chain's CDR3 is CAWATGVSLNTEAFF. CDR3 in DNA: TGTGCCTGGGCGACAGGGGTGTCCTTGAACACTGAAGCTTTCTTT.

This chain links TRBV11-2 with TRBJ2-2, with 11 bases that match TRBD2. Trimming took 6 bases from V and 4 from J; bases not matched to a gene: 10. The CDR3 has 17 amino acids. Germline CDR1 SGHAT, CDR2 FQNNGV. CDR3 nucleotides: TGTGCCAGCAGTCTCCGGCTAGCGGGGGGACGCACCGGGGAGCTGTTTTTT. It yields the protein CASSLRLAGGRTGELFF.

The V call is TRBV13, the J call TRBJ2-5, with 12 bases aligning to TRBD2. CDR3 length: 15 residues. CDR1 is PRHDT and CDR2 is FYEKMQ in the germline V gene (reference sequence). Unmatched junction bases numbered 6, after V lost 5 bases and J lost 5 bases. The chain's CDR3 is CASSQTSGGSETQYF. The CDR3 nucleotides are TGTGCCAGCAGCCAGACTAGCGGGGGATCGGAGACCCAGTACTTC.

Regarding this clone: Additional DNA sequences in this sample encode the identical CDR3. This chain connects TRBV28 to TRBJ1-2, with a tentative D call TRBD1 (5 bases). This CDR3 comprises 12 residues. V was clipped by 6 bases and J by 6 bases, with 11 bases between them. Germline loops: CDR1 MDHEN, CDR2 SYDVKM. CDR3 loop: CASSLRGDGYTF. The CDR3 DNA reads TGTGCCAGCAGCTTGAGGGGTGATGGCTACACCTTC.

CDR3 in amino acids: CASSRWTGDEQYF. The CDR3 nucleotides are TGTGCCAGCAGCCGGTGGACAGGGGACGAGCAGTACTTC. The chain recombines TRBV6-1 with TRBJ2-7; TRBD1 matches at 9 bases. Germline values: CDR1 MNHNS, CDR2 SASEGT. The CDR3 runs to 13 residues. Losses at the gene ends were 6 bases for V and 5 bases for J; bases not matched to a gene: 5.

The genes are TRBV6-6 and TRBJ2-7; 10 nucleotides match TRBD1. This CDR3 has 15 residues. Losses at the gene ends were 8 bases for V and 2 bases for J; bases not matched to a gene: 9. Germline V CDR1 and CDR2: MNHNY, SVGAGI (reference sequence). The CDR3 DNA sequence: TGTGCCAGCGGGCCCGGCGGGACAGGGGCCTACGAGCAGTACTTC. Protein: CASGPGGTGAYEQYF.

This sequence joins TRBV6-5 and TRBJ1-5; D not resolved. This CDR3 is built from 13 residues. Germline CDR1 MNHEY, CDR2 SVGAGI. V lost 2 bases and J lost 8, with 10 bases in between. Here the CDR3 reads CASSYGVWEPQHF. The CDR3 region has the DNA TGTGCCAGCAGTTACGGGGTTTGGGAGCCCCAGCATTTT.

As for this clone: Other DNA sequences from this sample encode an identical CDR3 as well. This chain links TRBV4-1 with TRBJ2-7; no reliable D call. This CDR3 contains 14 residues. Between the trimmed V and J ends, which lost 0 bases and 2 bases, there was a span of 8 bases. Germline V lookup: CDR1 MGHRA, CDR2 YSYEKL. The CDR3 DNA is TGCGCCAGCAGCCAAGATTGGGGAACCTACGAGCAGTACTTC. Translation: CASSQDWGTYEQYF.

This rearrangement joins TRBV5-1 to TRBJ2-2, with 9 bases lining up with TRBD1. Trimming at V came to 3 bases and at J to 4 bases, leaving 7 bases not matched to a gene. This CDR3 region has 16 residues. Germline CDR1 is SGHRS and CDR2 is YFSETQ. In nucleotides, the CDR3 is TGCGCCAGCAGCTGGGCGGGACAGGGAGGCACCGGGGAGCTGTTTTTT. This encodes CASSWAGQGGTGELFF.

Comments on this clone: The same CDR3 arises from other DNA sequences in this sample as well. The rearrangement uses TRBV4-1 and TRBJ2-7; TRBD1 agrees at 7 bases. V gave up 1 base and J gave up 0 bases; unmatched junction bases: 3. The germline V gene encodes CDR1 MGHRA and CDR2 YSYEKL. The CDR3 contains 15 residues. DNA of the CDR3: TGCGCCAGCAGCCAAGGACAGGGTAGCTCCTACGAGCAGTACTTC. Protein: CASSQGQGSSYEQYF.

As for this clone: The sample has other DNA sequences that encode this CDR3 too. V usage is TRBV30 and J usage is TRBJ1-2; D is uncertain. Germline-derived CDR1 and CDR2 are GTSNPN and SVGIG (reference sequence). This CDR3 is 12 amino acids long. The V and J ends lost 1 base and 3 bases respectively, with 6 bases between them. The CDR3 sequence is CAWSEGDYGYTF. The CDR3 DNA reads TGTGCCTGGAGTGAGGGAGACTATGGCTACACCTTC.

This clone has only a few counts. The chain combines TRBV27 with TRBJ1-1, with D uncertain. The germline gives CDR1 MNHEY, CDR2 SMNVEV (reference sequence). CDR3 length: 11 residues. V lost 3 bases and J lost 10, with 9 bases in between. CDR3 bases: TGTGCCAGCAGTTTTGGCGATGCAGCTTTCTTT. This sequence encodes CASSFGDAAFF.

The V and J genes are TRBV4-1 and TRBJ2-7, with a possible D match to TRBD2 (5 bases). CDR1 is MGHRA, CDR2 YSYEKL, per germline. The CDR3 is 15 residues long. Trimming pared 4 bases from V and 2 bases from J, leaving 15 bases between. CDR3 bases: TGCGCCAGCAGCCCACTTCTAGCTCAAACCTACGAGCAGTACTTC. Translation gives CASSPLLAQTYEQYF.

Regarding this clone: Different DNA sequences within this sample yield the same CDR3. The chain uses TRBV5-4 and TRBJ2-2, with 7 bases fitting TRBD1. The CDR3 length is 13 residues. After removal of 2 bases from V and 6 bases from J, the junction contained 1 base not matched to a gene. The germline V gene has CDR1 SGHNT and CDR2 YYREEE (reference sequence). CDR3 DNA sequence: TGTGCCAGCAGCTTCACAGGGGCCGGGGAGCTGTTTTTT. Translation gives CASSFTGAGELFF. The full variable domain, with the rest looked up from reference TRBV5-4 and TRBJ2-2, is ETGVTQSPTHLIKTRGQQVTLRCSSQSGHNTVSWYQQALGQGPQFIFQYYREEENGRGNFPPRFSGLQFPNYSSELNVNALELDDSALYLCASSFTGAGELFFGEGSRLTVL.

The rearrangement uses TRBV7-9 and TRBJ1-2; unclear D gene. CDR1 is SEHNR, CDR2 FQNEAQ, per germline (reference sequence). The CDR3 consists of 13 residues. V dropped 0 bases and J dropped 3 bases, with 5 bases sitting between them. Here the CDR3 reads CASSLAEDYGYTF. In nucleotides, the CDR3 is TGTGCCAGCAGCTTAGCAGAAGACTATGGCTACACCTTC. The full variable domain, its missing parts supplied by reference TRBV7-9 and TRBJ1-2, is DTGVSQNPRHKITKRGQNVTFRCDPISEHNRLYWYRQTLGQGPEFLTYFQNEAQLEKSRLLSDRFSAERPKGSFSTLEIQRTEQGDSAMYLCASSLAEDYGYTFGSGTRLTVV.

The V gene is TRBV2, the J gene TRBJ1-1; D gene unclear. V shed 9 bases and J shed 0 bases, with 8 bases lying between them. The length of the CDR3 is 12 residues. CDR1 is SNHLY, CDR2 FYNNEI, per germline. The CDR3 coding sequence is TGTGCCAGTCGACGTATGAACACTGAAGCTTTCTTT. Residues: CASRRMNTEAFF.

The V and J genes are TRBV14 and TRBJ2-3; D unclear. Germline V lookup: CDR1 SGHDN, CDR2 FVKESK. The CDR3 is 14 residues long. V gave up 6 bases and J gave up 0 bases, with 10 bases separating them. CDR3 amino acids: CASSELGSTDTQYF. CDR3 coding DNA: TGTGCCAGCAGTGAGTTGGGGAGCACAGATACGCAGTATTTT.

The chain joins TRBV2 to TRBJ2-1; 11 bases are shared with TRBD2. The CDR3 sequence is 14 residues long. Trimming cost V 4 bases and J 9 bases; bases outside gene matches: 5. The germline V gene has CDR1 SNHLY and CDR2 FYNNEI. The CDR3 bases are TGTGCCAGCAGTGGAGTAGCGGGGGGGCTTGAGCAGTTCTTC. Encoded protein: CASSGVAGGLEQFF.

The V call is TRBV6-6, the J call TRBJ2-1; 13 nucleotides align to TRBD2. The J segment lost 7 bases and the V segment lost 4 bases, leaving 1 base of the junction unmatched. The CDR3 sequence is 14 residues long. Looked up from germline, CDR1 is MNHNY and CDR2 is SVGAGI (reference sequence). The CDR3 here is CASSWTSGSNEQFF. DNA of the CDR3: TGTGCCAGCAGTTGGACTAGCGGGAGTAATGAGCAGTTCTTC.

The CDR3 coding sequence is TGTGCCAGCAGTTTATTTCAGGGGGAGCAGTACTTC. It is translated as CASSLFQGEQYF. V usage is TRBV27 and J usage is TRBJ2-7, with TRBD1 as a possible D gene (6 bases). From germline, CDR1 is MNHEY and CDR2 SMNVEV (reference sequence). The V end lost 1 base, the J end lost 7 bases, and 8 bases lay between the germline ends. CDR3 length: 12 residues.

The CDR3 nucleotides read TGCGCCAGCAGCCAAACACTCGATACTAGCGGGAGGGCCTACGAGCAGTACTTC. Translated, it gives CASSQTLDTSGRAYEQYF. The chain has TRBV4-3 and TRBJ2-7, with TRBD2 identical over 13 bases. The germline gives CDR1 LGHNA, CDR2 YSLEER. J gave up 2 bases and V 2 bases, and 9 bases lay outside the gene matches. The CDR3 consists of 18 residues.

The rearrangement links TRBV12-2 to TRBJ2-7; the D call TRBD2 from the table was never checked on the DNA. TRBV12-2 is noted as a pseudogene. There are 17 residues in the CDR3. CDR3 in amino acids: CASRLTPLLAGIYEQYF. The CDR3 coding sequence is TGTGCAAGTCGCCTCACCCCCTTGCTAGCGGGAATCTACGAGCAGTACTTC.